One and the same sample provided the 26 T cell receptor beta chains below, sequenced in a study of control samples from healthy donors and cancer patients. Method: immunoSEQ multiplex PCR; TCRdb's copy keeps in-frame clones and lacks some. The sample holds 130,000 or so clones, 94% seen once. The sequencing sample was made of blood. These receptors all come from a man aged 40-55 years in good health.

The chain combines TRBV6-5 with TRBJ2-3; no firm D call. With 2 bases removed from V and 6 bases from J, the gap between germline ends came to 6 bases. Looked up from germline, CDR1 is MNHEY and CDR2 is SVGAGI. CDR3 length: 12 residues. Written as DNA, the CDR3 is TGTGCCAGCAGTTACCCCCCCGATACGCAGTATTTT. Translated: CASSYPPDTQYF.

The chain carries TRBV6-2 or TRBV6-3 and TRBJ1-5, with D tentatively TRBD1 (6 bases). The CDR3 loop spans 14 amino acids. The V end was cut by 2 bases, the J end by 5 bases, with 10 bases between. Per the germline V gene, CDR1 is MNHEY and CDR2 is SVGEGT. The CDR3 DNA is TGTGCCAGCAGTTACAAGGGGGGGGATCAGCCCCAGCATTTT. Its translation: CASSYKGGDQPQHF.

The CDR3 region is CATSAVGTGDEQYF. CDR3 nucleotide sequence: TGTGCCACCAGTGCCGTGGGGACAGGGGACGAGCAGTACTTC. The chain recombines TRBV24-1 with TRBJ2-7, with TRBD1 identical over 10 bases. The CDR3 totals 14 residues. V gave up 5 bases and J gave up 5 bases; unmatched junction bases: 5. From germline, CDR1 is KGHDR and CDR2 SFDVKD.

This sequence joins TRBV5-1 and TRBJ2-2; TRBD1 matches 7 bases. Germline CDR1 and CDR2: SGHRS and YFSETQ. This CDR3 region has 18 residues. V dropped 0 bases and J dropped 1; count of bases not matched to a gene: 9. CDR3 DNA: TGCGCCAGCAGCTTGGTTGCGTCGTGGACAGGGAACACCGGGGAGCTGTTTTTT. The encoded protein is CASSLVASWTGNTGELFF.

The V and J genes are TRBV2 and TRBJ2-2, with a weak D call TRBD2 (6 bases). V lost 8 bases, J lost 0 bases, and 13 bases lay in between. Per germline, CDR1 SNHLY and CDR2 FYNNEI. The CDR3 runs to 15 residues. CDR3 in amino acids: CASRTRGTNTGELFF. Here the CDR3 DNA reads TGTGCCAGCCGCACACGGGGGACGAACACCGGGGAGCTGTTTTTT.

The chain employs TRBV6-5 and TRBJ1-1; D is possibly TRBD1 (5 bases). The CDR3 runs to 13 residues. Trimming shortened V by 2 bases and J by 6 bases, and 10 bases separated the two germline ends. Germline CDR1 is MNHEY and CDR2 is SVGAGI. CDR3 residues: CASSYPQGAEAFF. The CDR3 region has the DNA TGTGCCAGCAGTTACCCCCAGGGCGCTGAAGCTTTCTTT.

The V and J genes are TRBV27 and TRBJ1-5; D possibly corresponds to TRBD1 (5 bases). V was shortened by 6 bases and J by 4 bases, with 13 bases between the two germline ends. Germline CDR1 reads MNHEY; CDR2 reads SMNVEV (reference sequence). The CDR3 extends over 14 amino acids. The chain's CDR3 is CASSPRGGNQPQHF. The CDR3 DNA is TGTGCCAGCAGCCCACGGGGGGGGAATCAGCCCCAGCATTTT.

CDR3 DNA: TGTGCCAGCAGCTTATCGCCCTACAATGAGCAGTTCTTC. It is translated as CASSLSPYNEQFF. This chain connects TRBV7-3 to TRBJ2-1; D is uncertain. Trimming stripped 2 bases from V and 2 bases from J, with 4 bases between. Germline assignment: CDR1 SGHTA and CDR2 FQGTGA. The CDR3 has 13 residues.

The count of this clone is one. CDR3 residues: CASRLPVGSTGELFF. The CDR3 coding sequence is TGTGCCAGCAGGCTCCCTGTCGGCAGCACCGGGGAGCTGTTTTTT. The chain couples TRBV28 to TRBJ2-2; D is unresolved. The CDR3 extends over 15 amino acids. V lost 6 bases, J lost 4 bases, and 15 bases lay in between. Germline assignment: CDR1 MDHEN and CDR2 SYDVKM.

The chain combines TRBV18 with TRBJ1-6, with D possibly being TRBD1 (5 bases). The CDR3 is 16 amino acids. Trimming stripped 3 bases from V and 4 bases from J, with 13 bases between. In germline, CDR1 is KGHSH, CDR2 LQKENI. CDR3 sequence reads: CASSPAGTVYNSPLHF. The DNA for the CDR3 is TGTGCCAGCTCACCCGCCGGGACGGTTTATAATTCACCCCTCCACTTT.

The V gene is TRBV6-2 or TRBV6-3, the J gene TRBJ2-7; D not certain. V was clipped by 4 bases and J by 4 bases, with 8 bases between them. Looked up from germline, CDR1 is MNHEY and CDR2 is SVGEGT. The CDR3 spans 12 residues. CDR3 nucleotides: TGTGCCAGCAGTTCCTCCCATTACGAGCAGTACTTC. Translated: CASSSSHYEQYF.

This clone was recorded only once. The chain recombines TRBV30 with TRBJ1-2; D unclear. Germline V gives CDR1 GTSNPN, CDR2 SVGIG (reference sequence). The CDR3 is 12 amino acids. With 1 base removed from V and 2 bases from J, the gap between germline ends came to 5 bases. CDR3 loop: CAWSAENYGYTF. CDR3 DNA: TGTGCCTGGAGTGCAGAAAACTATGGCTACACCTTC. The full variable domain, its missing parts supplied by reference TRBV30 and TRBJ1-2, is SQTIHQWPATLVQPVGSPLSLECTVEGTSNPNLYWYRQAAGRGLQLLFYSVGIGQISSEVPQNLSASRPQDRQFILSSKKLLLSDSGFYLCAWSAENYGYTFGSGTRLTVV.

The chain couples TRBV4-3 to TRBJ1-5; weak D call: TRBD1 (5 bases). Germline V gives CDR1 LGHNA, CDR2 YSLEER. The CDR3 runs to 16 residues. Deletions cut 0 bases from V and 4 bases from J, with 13 bases between. The CDR3 coding sequence is TGCGCCAGCAGCCAAGACTGGGGCCCTGTTAATCAGCCCCAGCATTTT. Amino acids: CASSQDWGPVNQPQHF.

The rearrangement uses TRBV24-1 and TRBJ2-3, with unresolved D. The germline V and J ends were trimmed by 7 bases and 2 bases, with 12 bases remaining between them. The length of the CDR3 is 14 residues. The germline V gene encodes CDR1 KGHDR and CDR2 SFDVKD. The CDR3 reads CATSTQESTDTQYF. The CDR3 DNA follows: TGTGCCACCAGCACCCAGGAATCCACAGATACGCAGTATTTT.

The V gene is TRBV29-1, the J gene TRBJ2-4; D unclear. Germline V gene lookup returns CDR1 SQVTM and CDR2 ANQGSEA. V gave up 4 bases and J gave up 9 bases, with 13 bases separating them. The CDR3 runs 12 residues. CDR3 region: CSVVVMGSIQYF. CDR3 sequence (DNA): TGCAGCGTTGTGGTCATGGGCAGCATTCAGTACTTC.

This sequence joins TRBV15 and TRBJ2-2; 8 nucleotides line up with TRBD1. The germline gives CDR1 LNHNV, CDR2 YYDKDF (reference sequence). The CDR3 spans 15 residues. The ends lost 1 base at V and 4 bases at J; junction bases unmatched: 2. The DNA of the CDR3 is TGTGCCACCAGCAGAGCCAGGGGGCTCACCGGGGAGCTGTTTTTT. It codes for CATSRARGLTGELFF.

The chain has TRBV6-5 and TRBJ1-1; TRBD1 is a possible D gene (6 bases). V lost 10 bases, J lost 11 bases, and 17 bases lay in between. Germline CDR1 MNHEY, CDR2 SVGAGI. This CDR3 spans 11 amino acids. DNA of the CDR3: TGTGCCACCAGAAACAGGGTGGATGCTTTCTTT. Protein sequence: CATRNRVDAFF.

CDR3 in DNA: TGTGCCAGCAGCTTAGGGAGACCCAGCTACGAGCAGTACTTC. Protein sequence: CASSLGRPSYEQYF. The chain couples TRBV13 to TRBJ2-7; D not certain. Trimming took off 0 bases at V and 3 bases at J, with 9 bases between the two ends. There are 14 residues in the CDR3. Looked up from germline, CDR1 is PRHDT and CDR2 is FYEKMQ (reference sequence).

V is TRBV12-3 or TRBV12-4 and J is TRBJ1-2, with D tentatively TRBD1 (6 bases). Trimming took off 6 bases at V and 3 bases at J, with 11 bases between the two ends. This CDR3 has 13 residues. CDR3 sequence reads: CASSLQGYYGYTF. The DNA of the CDR3 is TGTGCCAGCAGCTTACAGGGTTACTATGGCTACACCTTC.

The genes are TRBV28 and TRBJ2-2; 11 nucleotides align to TRBD1. The CDR3 is made up of 17 amino acids. Germline V gene data show CDR1 as MDHEN and CDR2 as SYDVKM. V lost 3 bases, J lost 4 bases, and 7 bases stayed unmatched. The CDR3 region has the DNA TGTGCCAGCAGTTTGCTCGGACAGGGGGCGAGCACCGGGGAGCTGTTTTTT. Its translation is CASSLLGQGASTGELFF. Combining the CDR3 with reference TRBV28 and TRBJ2-2 gives the whole variable domain DVKVTQSSRYLVKRTGEKVFLECVQDMDHENMFWYRQDPGLGLRLIYFSYDVKMKEKGDIPEGYSVSREKKERFSLILESASTNQTSMYLCASSLLGQGASTGELFFGEGSRLTVL.

V is TRBV24-1 and J is TRBJ2-5, with TRBD1 as a possible D gene (6 bases). The CDR3 has 13 amino acids. Trimming took 7 bases from V and 11 from J, leaving 19 bases between them. Germline CDR1 is KGHDR and CDR2 is SFDVKD. The CDR3 region has the DNA TGTGCCACCAGGGAGACGGGACAAGGGGTGCAGTACTTC. It codes for CATRETGQGVQYF.

CDR3 in amino acids: CASSQSHNYGYTF. Written as DNA, the CDR3 is TGCGCCAGCAGCCAATCACATAACTATGGCTACACCTTC. This rearrangement joins TRBV4-1 to TRBJ1-2; D gene ambiguous. Trimming removed 2 bases at V and 1 base at J, with 5 bases between. Germline V CDR1 and CDR2: MGHRA, YSYEKL. The CDR3 loop spans 13 amino acids.

This CDR3 reads CASSLRAVGHGELFF. Written as DNA, the CDR3 is TGTGCCAGCAGTTTAAGAGCCGTAGGCCACGGGGAGCTGTTTTTT. The V gene is TRBV28, the J gene TRBJ2-2; D uncertain. The CDR3 is 15 amino acids. Trimming cost V 2 bases and J 7 bases, with 14 bases left between them. Germline CDR1 reads MDHEN; CDR2 reads SYDVKM.

The table lists this clone with a count of one. The chain has TRBV7-3 and TRBJ2-1, with D tentatively TRBD1 (5 bases). Trimming took off 1 base at V and 4 bases at J, with 8 bases between the two ends. Germline V CDR1 and CDR2: SGHTA, FQGTGA. There are 14 residues in the CDR3. The CDR3 nucleotides read TGTGCCAGCAGCTTAAACCCAGGGTACAATGAGCAGTTCTTC. Protein: CASSLNPGYNEQFF.

The table lists this clone with a count of one. CDR3 DNA sequence: TGTGCCAGCAGTTTTTGGGGAGGGACTGAAGCTTTCTTT. The encoded protein is CASSFWGGTEAFF. The chain has TRBV12-3 or TRBV12-4 and TRBJ1-1; no clear D gene. V was cut by 3 bases and J by 5 bases, with 10 bases left in between. The CDR3 spans 13 residues.

V gene TRBV9 combines with J gene TRBJ1-3; TRBD1 matches at 8 bases. Trimming at V came to 0 bases and at J to 4 bases, leaving 6 bases not matched to a gene. The CDR3 has 16 amino acids. Germline assignment: CDR1 SGDLS and CDR2 YYNGEE. For the CDR3, the DNA is TGTGCCAGCAGCGTAGCCGGGACAGGACTCGGAAACACCATATATTTT. Translated, it gives CASSVAGTGLGNTIYF.